This TCR beta chain came from a study of blood T cell repertoires in COVID-19. The wider study: There were acute and convalescent COVID-19 samples, and they came from the United States, Italy and Spain.

The CDR3 totals 16 residues. The J segment lost 2 bases and the V segment lost 2 bases, leaving 7 bases of the junction unmatched. The germline V gene has CDR1 MNHEY and CDR2 SVGAGI. Authors' processing steps: Amplification with reference gene primers provided the estimates of nucleated cell counts. The repertoire was sequenced with immunoSEQ multiplex PCR; TCRdb's copy has only in-frame clones and lacks some. For V, J and clone size, that table is used; D and trimming come from the DNA. The table lists roughly 120,000 clones, around 90% of them singletons. The sample comprised peripheral blood. This chain connects TRBV6-5 to TRBJ1-1; TRBD1 agrees at 8 bases. This TCR was sampled from a man in his fifties with COVID-19, enrolled during active disease. CDR3 sequence: CASSYVAGGANTEAFF. Here the CDR3 DNA reads TGTGCCAGCAGTTACGTGGCAGGGGGCGCAAACACTGAAGCTTTCTTT.